This T cell receptor beta chain was documented in a study of shared clonotypes between healthy human individuals. Study details: Each donor's CD4 naive and CD4 memory cells filled three plates apiece, CD8 naive two, and CD8 memory one.

In the case of this clone: The same CDR3 can be traced to other DNA sequences in this sample.

The naive CD8 population came from CD45RO-negative cells selected for CCR7, without terminally differentiated effector memory CD45RA+ cells. The study ran the assay at deep level. Repertoires were generated with immunoSEQ multiplex PCR, while TCRdb's copy carries only in-frame clones and drops some. The table lists roughly 2.1 million clones, roughly 91% of them singletons. Trimming removed 2 bases from V and 2 bases from J, with 7 bases in between. The germline V gene has CDR1 MNHEY and CDR2 SVGAGI. The CDR3 has 13 residues. The source material was naive CD8+ T cells from PBMCs. The receptor was isolated from a man between 18 and 35 years old in good health. Some clones in this sample may be carry-over from other donors' samples. This chain links TRBV6-5 with TRBJ2-7; D remains ambiguous. This CDR3 is CASSYSSAYEQYF. DNA of the CDR3: TGTGCCAGCAGTTACAGTTCAGCCTACGAGCAGTACTTC.